This is a list of T cell receptor beta chains from one sample in a study of blood T cell repertoires in COVID-19. Profiled with immunoSEQ multiplex PCR; TCRdb holds only in-frame clones, not every one. The sample includes about 48,000 clones, 75% to 95% seen only once; the top ten take 5% to 5.5%. Material for sequencing was peripheral blood. The receptor set was obtained from a man in his sixties or seventies with acute or convalescent COVID-19. CDR3s leave out the opening cysteine and the closing phenylalanine or tryptophan.

j_gene,v_gene,CDR3aa
TRBJ1-2,TRBV24-1,ATSDPPDGYT
TRBJ2-4,TRBV7-2,ASSPTSGIAKNIQY
TRBJ2-1,TRBV5-4,ASSLVTARSSYNEQF
TRBJ1-4,TRBV4-3,ASSQGMDRGNEKLF
TRBJ2-2,TRBV4-2,ASSQEAGGTGELF
TRBJ2-1,TRBV6-2/TRBV6-3,ASSYGGGQAGRGNEQF
TRBJ2-7,TRBV6-5,ASSYSGGSREQY
TRBJ1-1,TRBV9,ASSTAGGFSEAF
TRBJ1-3,TRBV6-4,ASTPGQGCLMTGGNTIY
TRBJ2-7,TRBV10-3,AISRGTGYEQY
TRBJ1-4,TRBV4-1,ASSLGQGREKLF
TRBJ1-4,TRBV7-2,ASSLVGTGAYSREKLF
TRBJ1-5,TRBV7-6,ASSLDTGVGQPQH
TRBJ1-5,TRBV27,ASSSFPGQGGSNQPQH
TRBJ1-3,TRBV6-5,ASTEGNSGNTIY
TRBJ2-7,TRBV28,ASSQQGASVDEQY
TRBJ1-6,TRBV7-2,ASSFPGRGRNSPLH
TRBJ2-3,TRBV9,ASSHGLARAGDTQY
TRBJ2-5,TRBV15,ATSTQDDRGETQY
TRBJ1-2,TRBV4-2,ASSPNAGTGGSGYT
TRBJ1-2,TRBV19,ASRADTSPTYGYT
TRBJ1-2,TRBV6-5,ASSQGQIYGYT
TRBJ1-3,TRBV4-2,ASSQGLRDSGNTIY
TRBJ2-5,TRBV15,ATSRARLARGETQY
TRBJ1-2,TRBV4-1,ASSQPTRTGSYGYT
TRBJ1-2,TRBV5-1,ASSRAVTGDPRGYT
TRBJ1-6,TRBV13,ASRPQGAGNSPLH
TRBJ2-7,TRBV2,ASKDRAYEQY
TRBJ2-2,TRBV29-1,SARLAQNTGELF
TRBJ2-1,TRBV7-3,ASSLRASGENEQF
TRBJ1-1,TRBV5-1,ASSCGETGTENTEAF
TRBJ2-7,TRBV21-1,ASSTGQDEQY
TRBJ1-3,TRBV12-3/TRBV12-4,ASNPGGGNTIY
TRBJ2-7,TRBV7-8,ASTKTGLAGSYEQY
TRBJ1-6,TRBV5-4,ASSSPSEADSPLH
TRBJ1-2,TRBV7-2,ASSRPGTEVFNYGYT
TRBJ1-1,TRBV2,ASDRTGRVNTEAF
TRBJ1-6,TRBV6-4,ASSEGGRGSYNSPLH
TRBJ1-3,TRBV19,ASRSLGGPAGNTIY
TRBJ1-2,TRBV6-2/TRBV6-3,ASSSPPGQGKPVYGYT
TRBJ1-1,TRBV19,ASSQGMNTEAF
TRBJ2-1,TRBV12-3/TRBV12-4,ASTRQGWNEQF
TRBJ1-1,TRBV21-1,ASSNLTGTTIFTTEAF
TRBJ1-2,TRBV7-6,ASSLGGSLGGPGYGYT
TRBJ1-5,TRBV7-2,ASSARQGIYQPQH
TRBJ2-1,TRBV27,ASSLLTSGGTNNEQF
TRBJ2-5,TRBV24-1,ATSDPGQYQETQY